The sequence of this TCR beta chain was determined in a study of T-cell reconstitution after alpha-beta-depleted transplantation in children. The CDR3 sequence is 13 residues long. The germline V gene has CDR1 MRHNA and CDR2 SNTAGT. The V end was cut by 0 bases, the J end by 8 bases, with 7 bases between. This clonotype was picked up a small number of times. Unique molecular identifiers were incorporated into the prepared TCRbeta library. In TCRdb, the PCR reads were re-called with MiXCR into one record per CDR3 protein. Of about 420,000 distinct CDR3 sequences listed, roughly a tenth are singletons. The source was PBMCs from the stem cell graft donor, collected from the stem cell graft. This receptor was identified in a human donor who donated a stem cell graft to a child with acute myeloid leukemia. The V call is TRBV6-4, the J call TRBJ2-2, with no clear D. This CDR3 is CASSDSGYGELFF. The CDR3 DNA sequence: TGTGCCAGCAGTGACTCCGGTTATGGGGAGCTGTTTTTT.